Shown below are 32 T cell receptor beta chains from a single sample sequenced in a study of OX40 agonist ivuxolimab in advanced cancers. Produced via immunoSEQ multiplex PCR; TCRdb's table is partial and in-frame only. The data hold roughly 70,000 clones, with roughly nine tenths observed a single time. This specimen was CD4+ or CD8+ T cells sorted from blood, taken in a trial of the OX40 agonist ivuxolimab. The receptor source for this set is an adult with an advanced solid tumor such as melanoma, head and neck, liver or kidney cancer.

The CDR3 sequence: CASSPPTGFNEQYF. The CDR3, as DNA: TGTGCCAGCTCACCTCCGACAGGGTTCAACGAGCAGTACTTC. The chain recombines TRBV18 with TRBJ2-7, with 7 positions matching TRBD1. Germline V gives CDR1 KGHSH, CDR2 LQKENI. This CDR3 spans 14 amino acids. The V segment lost 3 bases and the J segment 5 bases; nucleotides outside the gene matches: 7.

The gene calls are TRBV18 and TRBJ2-1, with D perhaps TRBD1 (6 bases). Trimming removed 4 bases at V and 6 bases at J, with 7 bases between. Germline loops: CDR1 KGHSH, CDR2 LQKENI. CDR3 length: 12 amino acids. As DNA, the CDR3 is TGTGCCAGCTCACTACAGGGCAATGAGCAGTTCTTC. It is translated as CASSLQGNEQFF.

The rearrangement joins TRBV6-5 to TRBJ2-1; 14 bases fit TRBD2. Germline loops: CDR1 MNHEY, CDR2 SVGAGI. The CDR3 sequence is 15 residues long. V shed 6 bases and J 9 bases; nucleotides not matched to a gene: 7. The CDR3 coding sequence is TGTGCCAGCAGCTTACGACTAGCGGGAGGGGGTGAGCAGTTCTTC. Amino acid sequence: CASSLRLAGGGEQFF.

The genes are TRBV5-4 and TRBJ1-1, with unresolved D. Per the germline V gene, CDR1 is SGHNT and CDR2 is YYREEE (reference sequence). The CDR3 sequence is 13 residues long. V was shortened by 1 base and J by 1 base, with 5 bases between the two germline ends. The CDR3, as DNA: TGTGCCAGCAGCTTGATGGCGAACACTGAAGCTTTCTTT. Protein sequence: CASSLMANTEAFF. The full variable domain, completed using reference TRBV5-4 and TRBJ1-1, is ETGVTQSPTHLIKTRGQQVTLRCSSQSGHNTVSWYQQALGQGPQFIFQYYREEENGRGNFPPRFSGLQFPNYSSELNVNALELDDSALYLCASSLMANTEAFFGQGTRLTVV.

The V gene is TRBV28, the J gene TRBJ2-1; 9 nucleotides line up with TRBD2. This CDR3 has 15 amino acids. With 5 bases clipped from V and 6 bases from J, the junction kept 8 bases outside the gene matches. Germline assignment: CDR1 MDHEN and CDR2 SYDVKM. CDR3 amino acids: CASSTSGTSINEQFF. CDR3 DNA sequence: TGTGCCAGCAGTACCTCCGGGACTAGCATCAATGAGCAGTTCTTC.

The chain carries TRBV7-8 and TRBJ1-1, with 7 positions matching TRBD1. Germline values: CDR1 SGHVS, CDR2 FQNEAQ. The CDR3 length is 14 residues. V was clipped by 6 bases and J by 1 base; unmatched bases: 5. This CDR3 reads CASSPGTENTEAFF. CDR3 sequence (DNA): TGTGCCAGCAGTCCCGGGACAGAGAACACTGAAGCTTTCTTT.

The V call is TRBV14, the J call TRBJ2-5; 10 nucleotides line up with TRBD2. There are 17 residues in the CDR3. Germline CDR1 reads SGHDN; CDR2 reads FVKESK. J gave up 7 bases and V 2 bases, and 13 bases lay outside the gene matches. Here the CDR3 reads CASSQRTGTSAGRTQYF. The CDR3 DNA is TGTGCCAGCAGCCAACGCACCGGGACTAGCGCGGGACGGACCCAGTACTTC.

The chain recombines TRBV7-9 with TRBJ2-3; TRBD2 agrees at 10 bases. Trimming at V came to 4 bases and at J to 0 bases, leaving 10 bases not matched to a gene. Germline CDR1 reads SEHNR; CDR2 reads FQNEAQ (reference sequence). This CDR3 spans 18 amino acids. For the CDR3, the DNA is TGTGCCAGCAGCTCCCTCAAGCGGGAGGGCTTAAGCACAGATACGCAGTATTTT. Its protein is CASSSLKREGLSTDTQYF.

V gene TRBV30 combines with J gene TRBJ1-5; D unclear. Germline V CDR1 and CDR2: GTSNPN, SVGIG (reference sequence). The CDR3 is 12 amino acids. Between the trimmed V and J ends, which lost 0 bases and 9 bases, there was a span of 9 bases. CDR3 in DNA: TGTGCCTGGAGTGTAGAATTCGGGCCCCAGCATTTT. It is translated as CAWSVEFGPQHF.

CDR3 sequence reads: CASRAEGTDTQYF. Here the CDR3 DNA reads TGCGCCAGCAGAGCGGAGGGCACAGATACGCAGTATTTT. V and J are TRBV10-1 and TRBJ2-3, with D possibly TRBD2 on 5 matching bases. The CDR3 is 13 amino acids. V lost 6 bases, J lost 1 base, and 8 bases lay in between. Looked up from germline, CDR1 is WNHNN and CDR2 is SYGVQD (reference sequence).

The chain links TRBV27 to TRBJ2-1; unclear D gene. The CDR3 extends over 13 amino acids. The ends were cut back, 6 bases at V and 4 bases at J, with 10 bases in the middle. Germline V gives CDR1 MNHEY, CDR2 SMNVEV (reference sequence). The chain's CDR3 is CASRPDGYNEQFF. As DNA, the CDR3 is TGTGCCAGCAGGCCGGACGGTTACAATGAGCAGTTCTTC.

The chain carries TRBV19 and TRBJ2-7; TRBD1 might be the D (5 bases). This CDR3 contains 14 residues. The V gene lost 4 bases and the J gene lost 5 bases, with 15 bases spanning the gap. CDR1 and CDR2 (germline): LNHDA, SQIVND (reference sequence). DNA of the CDR3: TGTGCCAGTAGTACCCAAACAGGATCCCACGAGCAGTACTTC. It is translated as CASSTQTGSHEQYF.

This chain uses TRBV2 with TRBJ1-5; D might be TRBD1 (5 bases). V lost 8 bases and J 4 bases, leaving 15 bases between the germline ends. There are 14 residues in the CDR3. CDR1 is SNHLY and CDR2 is FYNNEI in the germline V gene. The CDR3 DNA follows: TGTGCCAGCGGATCCGGGGCGATTAATCAGCCCCAGCATTTT. It is translated as CASGSGAINQPQHF.

V gene TRBV19 combines with J gene TRBJ1-4, with 7 nucleotides matching TRBD1. After removal of 10 bases from V and 0 bases from J, the junction contained 2 bases not matched to a gene. The CDR3 runs 13 residues. CDR1 is LNHDA, CDR2 SQIVND, per germline (reference sequence). The CDR3 loop reads CATTGATNEKLFF. CDR3 DNA: TGTGCCACCACAGGGGCAACTAATGAAAAACTGTTTTTT.

V is TRBV6-1 and J is TRBJ1-5, with D possibly TRBD1 on 5 matching bases. Germline CDR1 is MNHNS and CDR2 is SASEGT. This CDR3 has 14 amino acids. The V gene lost 1 base and the J gene lost 7 bases, with 11 bases spanning the gap. The CDR3 reads CASSEVGKGQPQHF. In DNA form, the CDR3 reads TGTGCCAGCAGTGAAGTCGGAAAGGGGCAGCCCCAGCATTTT.

This clone turned up a few times. The chain employs TRBV2 and TRBJ1-1; D gene unclear. V was pared by 4 bases and J by 0 bases, with 6 bases between. The CDR3 contains 13 residues. Per germline, CDR1 SNHLY and CDR2 FYNNEI. CDR3 in amino acids: CASSAQVNTEAFF. CDR3 DNA: TGTGCCAGCAGTGCCCAGGTGAACACTGAAGCTTTCTTT.

The chain links TRBV14 to TRBJ2-2; D not certain. The length of the CDR3 is 15 residues. CDR1 and CDR2 (germline): SGHDN, FVKESK. Trimming took off 4 bases at V and 1 base at J, with 10 bases between the two ends. The CDR3 sequence is CASSRRLENTGELFF. The CDR3 DNA follows: TGTGCCAGCAGCCGCCGACTGGAGAACACCGGGGAGCTGTTTTTT.

Only one count was recorded for this clone. V usage is TRBV29-1 and J usage is TRBJ2-5; 9 bases are shared with TRBD1. With V trimmed by 6 bases and J by 4 bases, 3 bases remained unmatched. This CDR3 is 12 amino acids long. Looked up from germline, CDR1 is SQVTM and CDR2 is ANQGSEA. As DNA, the CDR3 is TGCAGCGTGGGGGGACAGGGAGAGACCCAGTACTTC. This sequence encodes CSVGGQGETQYF. The full variable domain, rest sourced from reference TRBV29-1 and TRBJ2-5, is SAVISQKPSRDICQRGTSLTIQCQVDSQVTMMFWYRQQPGQSLTLIATANQGSEATYESGFVIDKFPISRPNLTFSTLTVSNMSPEDSSIYLCSVGGQGETQYFGPGTRLLVL.

The V gene is TRBV4-1, the J gene TRBJ1-2; a weak D match, TRBD1 (5 bases). Trimming took 0 bases from V and 4 from J, leaving 12 bases between them. The germline gives CDR1 MGHRA, CDR2 YSYEKL. This CDR3 has 15 residues. DNA of the CDR3: TGCGCCAGCAGCCAAGATTGGGACGTAGGCTATGGCTACACCTTC. Amino acids: CASSQDWDVGYGYTF.

The J gene is TRBJ2-2, the V gene TRBV7-9, with 10 bases aligning to TRBD2. Germline CDR1 SEHNR, CDR2 FQNEAQ (reference sequence). The CDR3 is 15 amino acids. The J segment lost 7 bases and the V segment lost 5 bases, leaving 7 bases of the junction unmatched. CDR3: CASSEREGLGGELFF. DNA for the CDR3: TGTGCCAGCAGCGAGCGGGAGGGCCTGGGCGGGGAGCTGTTTTTT. Full variable domain (outside the CDR3, taken from reference TRBV7-9 and TRBJ2-2): DTGVSQNPRHKITKRGQNVTFRCDPISEHNRLYWYRQTLGQGPEFLTYFQNEAQLEKSRLLSDRFSAERPKGSFSTLEIQRTEQGDSAMYLCASSEREGLGGELFFGEGSRLTVL.

The CDR3 DNA reads as TGTGCCAGCAGCACCGGCGGGACAGGGGGGACTGAAGCTTTCTTT. Its translation is CASSTGGTGGTEAFF. V usage is TRBV6-6 and J usage is TRBJ1-1; 11 bases map to TRBD1. Germline loops: CDR1 MNHNY, CDR2 SVGAGI (reference sequence). The trim removed 6 bases at V and 5 bases at J, leaving 8 bases unmatched. This CDR3 contains 15 residues.

The V call is TRBV6-5, the J call TRBJ2-3, with D unresolved. V dropped 0 bases and J dropped 6 bases, with 7 bases sitting between them. Germline V CDR1 and CDR2: MNHEY, SVGAGI. This CDR3 spans 13 amino acids. The CDR3 spells CASSYSSEDTQYF. The CDR3 DNA sequence: TGTGCCAGCAGTTACTCCTCGGAGGATACGCAGTATTTT.

V is TRBV7-9 and J is TRBJ2-7, with TRBD2 matching over 7 bases. V gave up 5 bases and J gave up 3 bases; unmatched junction bases: 13. Germline V lookup: CDR1 SEHNR, CDR2 FQNEAQ (reference sequence). The CDR3 length is 16 residues. Here the CDR3 DNA reads TGTGCCAGCAGCCCTAACCAGCGGGGTCCTTTCTACGAGCAGTACTTC. It yields the protein CASSPNQRGPFYEQYF. The full variable domain, with the rest looked up from reference TRBV7-9 and TRBJ2-7, is DTGVSQNPRHKITKRGQNVTFRCDPISEHNRLYWYRQTLGQGPEFLTYFQNEAQLEKSRLLSDRFSAERPKGSFSTLEIQRTEQGDSAMYLCASSPNQRGPFYEQYFGPGTRLTVT.

V is TRBV19 and J is TRBJ2-5; the D is unclear. The germline V and J ends were trimmed by 3 bases and 3 bases, with 8 bases remaining between them. CDR3 size: 13 residues. CDR1 LNHDA and CDR2 SQIVND come from the germline V gene (reference sequence). For the CDR3, the DNA is TGTGCCAGTAGTATGTATCGGGAAGAGACCCAGTACTTC. Its translation: CASSMYREETQYF.

The chain carries TRBV6-5 and TRBJ2-7, with D perhaps TRBD1 (6 bases). This CDR3 spans 14 amino acids. V lost 6 bases, J lost 6 bases, and 18 bases lay in between. Germline V CDR1 and CDR2: MNHEY, SVGAGI. This CDR3 reads CASRATGTPSEQYF. Written as DNA, the CDR3 is TGTGCCAGCAGGGCGACAGGCACCCCTTCCGAGCAGTACTTC.

The chain combines TRBV6-5 with TRBJ1-5; D not resolved. V lost 6 bases, J lost 9 bases, and 18 bases lay in between. This CDR3 comprises 14 residues. CDR1 is MNHEY, CDR2 SVGAGI, per germline. The CDR3 sequence: CASSPPFDTGPQHF. CDR3 bases: TGTGCCAGCAGCCCCCCCTTTGACACTGGGCCCCAGCATTTT.

This chain uses TRBV7-9 with TRBJ2-3, with D unclear. CDR1 is SEHNR, CDR2 FQNEAQ, per germline (reference sequence). Deletions cut 5 bases from V and 2 bases from J, with 14 bases between. The CDR3 spans 15 residues. The CDR3 is CASSRTRLNTDTQYF. The CDR3 bases are TGTGCCAGCAGCCGGACGCGACTCAACACAGATACGCAGTATTTT.

The chain uses TRBV5-5 and TRBJ2-2; D is uncertain. Trimming shortened V by 1 base and J by 2 bases, and 6 bases separated the two germline ends. The CDR3 has 14 amino acids. Looked up from germline, CDR1 is SGHKS and CDR2 is YYEKEE (reference sequence). The CDR3 reads CASSLTENTGELFF. The CDR3 bases are TGTGCCAGCAGCTTGACAGAAAACACCGGGGAGCTGTTTTTT. Combining the CDR3 with reference TRBV5-5 and TRBJ2-2 gives the whole variable domain DAGVTQSPTHLIKTRGQQVTLRCSPISGHKSVSWYQQVLGQGPQFIFQYYEKEERGRGNFPDRFSARQFPNYSSELNVNALLLGDSALYLCASSLTENTGELFFGEGSRLTVL.

The count of this clone is one. V is TRBV2 and J is TRBJ2-3; D call uncertain. Trimming removed 2 bases from V and 1 base from J, with 13 bases in between. Germline assignment: CDR1 SNHLY and CDR2 FYNNEI. The CDR3 has 16 amino acids. In nucleotides, the CDR3 is TGTGCCAGCAGTGAATTGGGCTCACCCGGCACAGATACGCAGTATTTT. It specifies CASSELGSPGTDTQYF.

The chain couples TRBV7-8 to TRBJ2-2; perhaps D is TRBD1 or TRBD2 (5 bases each). There are 14 residues in the CDR3. Between the trimmed V and J ends, which lost 5 bases and 4 bases, there was a span of 11 bases. From germline, CDR1 is SGHVS and CDR2 FQNEAQ. CDR3 amino acids: CASSNRDGTGELFF. Written as DNA, the CDR3 is TGTGCCAGCAGCAACCGGGACGGCACCGGGGAGCTGTTTTTT.

This chain joins TRBV21-1 and TRBJ1-5; the DNA was not used to check the table's D call, TRBD1. TRBV21-1 counts as a pseudogene. The CDR3 runs 12 residues. DNA for the CDR3: TGTGCCAGCAGGAGGGGGAATCAGCCCCAGCATTTT. Protein: CASRRGNQPQHF.

This rearrangement joins TRBV18 to TRBJ2-7; 12 nucleotides agree with TRBD1. The V segment lost 3 bases and the J segment 7 bases; nucleotides outside the gene matches: 4. The CDR3 is 14 amino acids. Germline lookup yields CDR1 KGHSH and CDR2 LQKENI. CDR3 region: CASSPGQGAGEQYF. CDR3 coding DNA: TGTGCCAGCTCACCGGGACAGGGGGCAGGGGAGCAGTACTTC.